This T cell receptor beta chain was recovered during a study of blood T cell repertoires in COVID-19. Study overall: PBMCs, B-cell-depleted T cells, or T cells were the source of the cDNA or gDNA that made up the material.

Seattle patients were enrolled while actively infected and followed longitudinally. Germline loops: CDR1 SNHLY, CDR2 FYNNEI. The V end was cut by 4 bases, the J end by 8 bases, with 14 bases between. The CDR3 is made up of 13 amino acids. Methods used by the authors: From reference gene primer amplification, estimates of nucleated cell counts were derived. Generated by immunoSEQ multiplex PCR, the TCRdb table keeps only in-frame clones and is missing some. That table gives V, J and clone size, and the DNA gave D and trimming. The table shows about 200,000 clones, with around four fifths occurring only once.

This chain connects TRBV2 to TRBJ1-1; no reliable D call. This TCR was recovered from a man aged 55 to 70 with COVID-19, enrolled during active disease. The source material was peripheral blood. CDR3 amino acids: CASSGAPRGEAFF. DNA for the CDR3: TGTGCCAGCAGTGGGGCTCCTCGGGGAGAAGCTTTCTTT.